These T cell receptor beta chains were read from a single sample in a study of Graves' ophthalmopathy and Graves' hyperthyroidism. TCRdb called the multiplex PCR reads again in MiXCR, with one record for every CDR3 protein. The table lists about 740,000 distinct CDR3 sequences, roughly two fifths of them singletons. The sequencing sample was made of peripheral blood. These receptors were collected from an adult man with Graves' ophthalmopathy. The CDR3 runs from the conserved cysteine through the conserved F or W. D genes are given only for firm matches. Clone size is shown for a subset of rows, as once, few, many or a class of expanded clone.

j_call: TRBJ2-7; cdr3_length: 13; d_call: NA; v_call: TRBV19; clone_size: few; cdr3_nt: TGTGCCAGTAGTTGGGGGCGAAAGTACGAGCAGTACTTC; cdr3_aa: CASSWGRKYEQYF
j_call: TRBJ1-5; cdr3_length: 15; d_call: TRBD1; v_call: TRBV5-6; clone_size: NA; cdr3_nt: TGTGCCAGCAGCTTGGCGGGACAGGAGAATCAGCCCCAGCATTTT; cdr3_aa: CASSLAGQENQPQHF
j_call: TRBJ1-6; cdr3_length: 15; d_call: TRBD1; v_call: TRBV25-1; clone_size: NA; cdr3_nt: TGTGCCAGCTCACCAATCCACAGGGGTCCTTCACCCCTCCACTTT; cdr3_aa: CASSPIHRGPSPLHF
j_call: TRBJ2-7; cdr3_length: 16; d_call: TRBD1; v_call: TRBV11-2; clone_size: NA; cdr3_nt: TGTGCCAGCAGCCAGCCTCCGGGACAGGGACTATATGAGCAGTACTTC; cdr3_aa: CASSQPPGQGLYEQYF
j_call: TRBJ2-5; cdr3_length: 14; d_call: NA; v_call: TRBV5-6; clone_size: NA; cdr3_nt: TGTGCCAGCAGCTTGGACTTAAGGGGTGAGACCCAGTACTTC; cdr3_aa: CASSLDLRGETQYF
j_call: TRBJ2-2; cdr3_length: 14; d_call: TRBD2; v_call: TRBV7-2; clone_size: NA; cdr3_nt: TGTGCCAGCAGCTTTAGCGGGAGATACAATGAGCAGTTTTTT; cdr3_aa: CASSFSGRYNEQFF
j_call: TRBJ2-7; cdr3_length: 14; d_call: NA; v_call: TRBV29-1; clone_size: many; cdr3_nt: TGCAGCGTGGCCCGAACTGGGGGACCCTACGAGCAGTACTTC; cdr3_aa: CSVARTGGPYEQYF
j_call: TRBJ2-7; cdr3_length: 14; d_call: TRBD2; v_call: TRBV7-8; clone_size: many; cdr3_nt: TGTGCCAGCAGCGCGGGACTAGCGGGTTACGAGCAGTACTTC; cdr3_aa: CASSAGLAGYEQYF
j_call: TRBJ1-3; cdr3_length: 16; d_call: NA; v_call: TRBV29-1; clone_size: NA; cdr3_nt: TGCAGCGTTGAAGATCGGACGGCTGCCCCTGGAAACACCATATATTTT; cdr3_aa: CSVEDRTAAPGNTIYF
j_call: TRBJ2-7; cdr3_length: 14; d_call: TRBD1; v_call: TRBV10-3; clone_size: many; cdr3_nt: TGTGCCATCAGTGAGGGGACAGGGCCCTACGAGCAGTACTTC; cdr3_aa: CAISEGTGPYEQYF
j_call: TRBJ1-2; cdr3_length: 15; d_call: NA; v_call: TRBV7-9; clone_size: NA; cdr3_nt: TGTGCCAGCAGCTTTGGGGCGGCCTATCTATATGGCTACACCTTC; cdr3_aa: CASSFGAAYLYGYTF
j_call: TRBJ2-3; cdr3_length: 16; d_call: NA; v_call: TRBV7-2; clone_size: NA; cdr3_nt: TGTGCCAGCAGCTCCCGACAGGCGTCGTTACGTGATACGCAGTATTTT; cdr3_aa: CASSSRQASLRDTQYF
j_call: TRBJ2-3; cdr3_length: 14; d_call: NA; v_call: TRBV7-9; clone_size: NA; cdr3_nt: TGTGCCAGCAGCTTATCCCAGGCAAGAGATACGCAGTATTTT; cdr3_aa: CASSLSQARDTQYF
j_call: TRBJ2-7; cdr3_length: 14; d_call: TRBD2; v_call: TRBV10-3; clone_size: few; cdr3_nt: TGTGCCAGCAGTTCCGGGACTAGCGTCCACGAGCAGTACTTC; cdr3_aa: CASSSGTSVHEQYF
j_call: TRBJ2-7; cdr3_length: 16; d_call: NA; v_call: TRBV7-9; clone_size: few; cdr3_nt: TGCGCCAGCAGCCAAGGCGGAGGGGGAGATTACTACGAGCAGTACTTC; cdr3_aa: CASSQGGGGDYYEQYF
j_call: TRBJ1-2; cdr3_length: 13; d_call: NA; v_call: TRBV19; clone_size: few; cdr3_nt: TGTGCCAGTAGTATACAGGGGCCTTATGGCTACACCTTC; cdr3_aa: CASSIQGPYGYTF
j_call: TRBJ1-6; cdr3_length: 13; d_call: NA; v_call: TRBV2; clone_size: NA; cdr3_nt: TGTGCCAGCCTAACAGGGTCTAGATCACCCCTCCACTTT; cdr3_aa: CASLTGSRSPLHF
j_call: TRBJ1-1; cdr3_length: 13; d_call: NA; v_call: TRBV10-3; clone_size: many; cdr3_nt: TGTGCCAGCAGTGATGTGGGGAACACTGAAGCTTTCTTT; cdr3_aa: CASSDVGNTEAFF
j_call: TRBJ1-2; cdr3_length: 13; d_call: NA; v_call: TRBV12-3/TRBV12-4; clone_size: many; cdr3_nt: TGTGCCAGCAGTGTGGGCTTGAGCTATGGCTACACCTTC; cdr3_aa: CASSVGLSYGYTF
j_call: TRBJ2-2; cdr3_length: 16; d_call: TRBD1; v_call: TRBV5-1; clone_size: few; cdr3_nt: TGCGCCAGCAGCTTGTTTTTAAGGATGGGGACAGAGGAGCTGTTTTTT; cdr3_aa: CASSLFLRMGTEELFF
j_call: TRBJ2-6; cdr3_length: 18; d_call: NA; v_call: TRBV18; clone_size: NA; cdr3_nt: TGTGCCAGCTCACCCAGGCGGGACGTTCCTTCTGGGGCCAACGTCCTGACTTTC; cdr3_aa: CASSPRRDVPSGANVLTF
j_call: TRBJ1-1; cdr3_length: 13; d_call: NA; v_call: TRBV10-2; clone_size: many; cdr3_nt: TGCGCCAGCAGTGACACCATGAACACTGAAGCTTTCTTT; cdr3_aa: CASSDTMNTEAFF
j_call: TRBJ1-2; cdr3_length: 14; d_call: NA; v_call: TRBV9; clone_size: many; cdr3_nt: TGTGCCAGCAGCGTAGCTCCGGAGACCTATGGCTACACCTTC; cdr3_aa: CASSVAPETYGYTF
j_call: TRBJ2-2; cdr3_length: 14; d_call: NA; v_call: TRBV7-8; clone_size: NA; cdr3_nt: TGTGCCAGCAGCCAAGTACCCAGCACCGGGGAGCTGTTTTTT; cdr3_aa: CASSQVPSTGELFF
j_call: TRBJ1-5; cdr3_length: 16; d_call: TRBD1; v_call: TRBV19; clone_size: few; cdr3_nt: TGTGCCAGTAGTATATGGCCGGGACAGATGAATCAGCCCCAGCATTTT; cdr3_aa: CASSIWPGQMNQPQHF
j_call: TRBJ1-2; cdr3_length: 13; d_call: TRBD1; v_call: TRBV29-1; clone_size: NA; cdr3_nt: TGCAGCGTCTCCGAGACAGGGAACTATGGCTACACCTTC; cdr3_aa: CSVSETGNYGYTF
j_call: TRBJ1-5; cdr3_length: 10; d_call: NA; v_call: TRBV20-1; clone_size: NA; cdr3_nt: TGCAGTGCTAGTGGTCAGCCCCAGCATTTT; cdr3_aa: CSASGQPQHF
j_call: TRBJ2-3; cdr3_length: 16; d_call: NA; v_call: TRBV19; clone_size: NA; cdr3_nt: TGTGCCAGTAGTATATATGGGACAACAAGCACAGATACGCAGTATTTT; cdr3_aa: CASSIYGTTSTDTQYF
j_call: TRBJ2-7; cdr3_length: 13; d_call: NA; v_call: TRBV7-3; clone_size: NA; cdr3_nt: TGTGCCAGCAGTCGAGGGAAGGCCTACGAGCAGTACTTC; cdr3_aa: CASSRGKAYEQYF
j_call: TRBJ1-5; cdr3_length: 13; d_call: NA; v_call: TRBV6-5; clone_size: NA; cdr3_nt: TGTGCCAGCAGTTACCGGGCGAGTGAGCCCCAGCATTTT; cdr3_aa: CASSYRASEPQHF
j_call: TRBJ1-1; cdr3_length: 15; d_call: NA; v_call: TRBV25-1; clone_size: NA; cdr3_nt: TGTGCCAGCAGCGAGGAGAGGGGTGGGAGCACTGAAGCTTTCTTT; cdr3_aa: CASSEERGGSTEAFF
j_call: TRBJ2-2; cdr3_length: 14; d_call: NA; v_call: TRBV25-1; clone_size: NA; cdr3_nt: TGTGCCAGCACTTTTCAGGGGAAGCCCTGGGAGCTGTTTTTT; cdr3_aa: CASTFQGKPWELFF
j_call: TRBJ2-5; cdr3_length: 13; d_call: TRBD1; v_call: TRBV2; clone_size: NA; cdr3_nt: TGTGCCAGCAGGACAGGGGGATTAGAGACCCAGTACTTC; cdr3_aa: CASRTGGLETQYF
j_call: TRBJ1-2; cdr3_length: 11; d_call: NA; v_call: TRBV30; clone_size: NA; cdr3_nt: TGTGCCTCCCTAGGTCGCTATGGCTACACCTTC; cdr3_aa: CASLGRYGYTF
j_call: TRBJ1-1; cdr3_length: 15; d_call: NA; v_call: TRBV20-1; clone_size: few; cdr3_nt: TGCAGTGCTAGAGATGGAGTCGGTCTCCACACTGAAGCTTTCTTT; cdr3_aa: CSARDGVGLHTEAFF
j_call: TRBJ2-2; cdr3_length: 17; d_call: TRBD1; v_call: TRBV25-1; clone_size: NA; cdr3_nt: TGTGCCAGCAGCTTGGCGGGGACAGGGTTTAACACCGGGGAGCTGTTTTTT; cdr3_aa: CASSLAGTGFNTGELFF
j_call: TRBJ2-7; cdr3_length: 14; d_call: TRBD1; v_call: TRBV29-1; clone_size: many; cdr3_nt: TGCAGCGGACGGTCCGGGACAGGGCCCTACGAGCAGTACTTC; cdr3_aa: CSGRSGTGPYEQYF
j_call: TRBJ2-5; cdr3_length: 14; d_call: TRBD1; v_call: TRBV25-1; clone_size: NA; cdr3_nt: TGTGCCAGCAGGGGGACAGGGGTCCATCAGCCCCAGTACTTC; cdr3_aa: CASRGTGVHQPQYF
j_call: TRBJ1-1; cdr3_length: 13; d_call: TRBD1; v_call: TRBV25-1; clone_size: few; cdr3_nt: TGTGCCAGCGCCAGGACAGGGCGGGCTGAAGCTTTCTTT; cdr3_aa: CASARTGRAEAFF
j_call: TRBJ1-1; cdr3_length: 15; d_call: TRBD1; v_call: TRBV7-2; clone_size: NA; cdr3_nt: TGTGCCAGCAGCTTGGAACCAGGGGGCTTCACTGAAGCTTTCTTT; cdr3_aa: CASSLEPGGFTEAFF
j_call: TRBJ2-5; cdr3_length: 13; d_call: TRBD2; v_call: TRBV29-1; clone_size: many; cdr3_nt: TGCAGCGACCGGGGGGGTATCGCGGAGACCCAGTACTTC; cdr3_aa: CSDRGGIAETQYF
j_call: TRBJ1-2; cdr3_length: 18; d_call: NA; v_call: TRBV2; clone_size: NA; cdr3_nt: TGTGCCAGCAGTGCAGGGAGCTCTGGAAACCCCGGGGGCTATGGCTACACCTTC; cdr3_aa: CASSAGSSGNPGGYGYTF
j_call: TRBJ2-7; cdr3_length: 13; d_call: NA; v_call: TRBV7-3; clone_size: NA; cdr3_nt: TGTGCCAGCAGCTTATCCCAAATGAGCGAGCAGTACTTC; cdr3_aa: CASSLSQMSEQYF
j_call: TRBJ2-5; cdr3_length: 15; d_call: TRBD1; v_call: TRBV7-2; clone_size: many; cdr3_nt: TGTGCCAGCATCCCGTCGACAGGGGCGGGGGAGACCCAGTACTTC; cdr3_aa: CASIPSTGAGETQYF
j_call: TRBJ1-5; cdr3_length: 14; d_call: NA; v_call: TRBV7-2; clone_size: many; cdr3_nt: TGTGCCAGCAGCGCGGACAGCTTCAATCAGCCCCAGCATTTT; cdr3_aa: CASSADSFNQPQHF
j_call: TRBJ2-5; cdr3_length: 15; d_call: TRBD1; v_call: TRBV7-7; clone_size: few; cdr3_nt: TGTGCCAGCAGCCGGGACAGGGGAAACCAAGAGACCCAGTACTTC; cdr3_aa: CASSRDRGNQETQYF
j_call: TRBJ2-7; cdr3_length: 14; d_call: NA; v_call: TRBV4-3; clone_size: few; cdr3_nt: TGCGCCAGCAGCCAAAGTGTATCCAGCTACGAGCAGTACTTC; cdr3_aa: CASSQSVSSYEQYF
j_call: TRBJ1-2; cdr3_length: 15; d_call: TRBD1; v_call: TRBV9; clone_size: few; cdr3_nt: TGTGCCAGCAGCGTCGGGACAGGGGTATCGTATGGCTACACCTTC; cdr3_aa: CASSVGTGVSYGYTF
j_call: TRBJ1-2; cdr3_length: 13; d_call: NA; v_call: TRBV5-4; clone_size: few; cdr3_nt: TGTGCCAGCCACCGGCGGGTAGAAGGTGGCTACACCTTC; cdr3_aa: CASHRRVEGGYTF
j_call: TRBJ2-3; cdr3_length: 15; d_call: TRBD2; v_call: TRBV7-2; clone_size: NA; cdr3_nt: TGTGCCAGCAGCCGGGACTACTCTAGCACAGATACGCAGTATTTT; cdr3_aa: CASSRDYSSTDTQYF
j_call: TRBJ2-7; cdr3_length: 16; d_call: TRBD2; v_call: TRBV25-1; clone_size: once; cdr3_nt: TGTGCCAGCAGTAACACAGGACTAGCGGGCTCCTGCGAGCAGTACTTC; cdr3_aa: CASSNTGLAGSCEQYF
j_call: TRBJ1-1; cdr3_length: 15; d_call: NA; v_call: TRBV6-5; clone_size: few; cdr3_nt: TGTGCCAGCAGTTACTCCGGGACGGCGAACACTGAAGCTTTCTTT; cdr3_aa: CASSYSGTANTEAFF
j_call: TRBJ1-6; cdr3_length: 13; d_call: TRBD1; v_call: TRBV9; clone_size: few; cdr3_nt: TGTGCCAGCGGGACAGGGTTAGGATCACCCCTCCACTTT; cdr3_aa: CASGTGLGSPLHF
j_call: TRBJ2-5; cdr3_length: 15; d_call: TRBD2; v_call: TRBV7-3; clone_size: NA; cdr3_nt: TGTGCCAGCAGCACCGTAGCTAGCGGGAGGGAGACCCAGTACTTC; cdr3_aa: CASSTVASGRETQYF
j_call: TRBJ1-1; cdr3_length: 14; d_call: NA; v_call: TRBV7-2; clone_size: many; cdr3_nt: TGTGCCAGCAGCTTGGCAAACGGAGTGGCGGGCGCTTTCTTT; cdr3_aa: CASSLANGVAGAFF
j_call: TRBJ2-5; cdr3_length: 15; d_call: NA; v_call: TRBV19; clone_size: few; cdr3_nt: TGTGCCAGTAGTATAGTTGCAGGTGGAGAAGAGACCCAGCACTTC; cdr3_aa: CASSIVAGGEETQHF
j_call: TRBJ1-1; cdr3_length: 15; d_call: TRBD1; v_call: TRBV5-4; clone_size: NA; cdr3_nt: TGTGCCAGCAGCTTGGTAGGGACAGGGATCACTGAAGCTTTCTTT; cdr3_aa: CASSLVGTGITEAFF
j_call: TRBJ2-3; cdr3_length: 15; d_call: TRBD2; v_call: TRBV7-9; clone_size: NA; cdr3_nt: TGTGCCAGCAGCCCCTTGGGGGGGAGCACAGATACGCAGTATTTT; cdr3_aa: CASSPLGGSTDTQYF
j_call: TRBJ2-5; cdr3_length: 16; d_call: TRBD1; v_call: TRBV29-1; clone_size: few; cdr3_nt: TGCAGCGCCAAACCCGGACAGGGCGGGTTTGAAAAGACCCAGTACTTC; cdr3_aa: CSAKPGQGGFEKTQYF
j_call: TRBJ1-5; cdr3_length: 15; d_call: TRBD1; v_call: TRBV12-3/TRBV12-4; clone_size: NA; cdr3_nt: TGTGCCAGCAGTTTATTTGAGGGGGCTGATCAGCCCCAGCATTTT; cdr3_aa: CASSLFEGADQPQHF